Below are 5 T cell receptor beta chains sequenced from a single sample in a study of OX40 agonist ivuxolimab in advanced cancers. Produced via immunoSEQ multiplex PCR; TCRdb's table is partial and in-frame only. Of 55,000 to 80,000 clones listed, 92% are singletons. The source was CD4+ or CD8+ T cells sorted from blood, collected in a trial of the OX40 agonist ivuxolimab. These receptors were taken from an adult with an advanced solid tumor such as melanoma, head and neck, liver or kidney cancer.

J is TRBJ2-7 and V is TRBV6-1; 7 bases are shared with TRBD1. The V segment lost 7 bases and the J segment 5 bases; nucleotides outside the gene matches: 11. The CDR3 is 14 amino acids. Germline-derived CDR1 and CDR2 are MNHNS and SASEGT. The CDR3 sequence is CASNLRGREDEQYF. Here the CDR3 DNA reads TGTGCCAGCAACCTCAGGGGGAGAGAAGACGAGCAGTACTTC.

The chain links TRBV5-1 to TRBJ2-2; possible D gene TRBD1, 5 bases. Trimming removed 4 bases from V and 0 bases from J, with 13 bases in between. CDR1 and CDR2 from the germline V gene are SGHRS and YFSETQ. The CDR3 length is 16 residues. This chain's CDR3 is CASSPRQQTNTGELFF. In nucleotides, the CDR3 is TGCGCCAGCAGCCCCCGACAGCAAACGAACACCGGGGAGCTGTTTTTT.

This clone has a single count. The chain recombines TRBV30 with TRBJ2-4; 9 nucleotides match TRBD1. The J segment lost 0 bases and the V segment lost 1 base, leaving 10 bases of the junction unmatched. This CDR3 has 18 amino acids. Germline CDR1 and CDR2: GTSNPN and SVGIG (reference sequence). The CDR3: CAWSGGDRVGLAKNIQYF. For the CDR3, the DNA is TGTGCCTGGAGTGGCGGGGACAGGGTGGGGCTAGCCAAAAACATTCAGTACTTC.

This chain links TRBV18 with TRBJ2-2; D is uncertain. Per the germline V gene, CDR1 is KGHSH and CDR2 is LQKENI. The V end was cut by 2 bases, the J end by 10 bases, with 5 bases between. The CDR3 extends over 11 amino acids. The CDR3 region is CASSPAEELFF. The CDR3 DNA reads TGTGCCAGCTCACCAGCGGAGGAGCTGTTTTTT.

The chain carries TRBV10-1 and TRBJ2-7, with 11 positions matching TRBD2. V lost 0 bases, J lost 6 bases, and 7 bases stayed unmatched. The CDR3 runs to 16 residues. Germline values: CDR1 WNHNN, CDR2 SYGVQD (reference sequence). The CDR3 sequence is CASSESSLAGASEQYF. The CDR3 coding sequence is TGCGCCAGCAGTGAGTCATCACTAGCGGGGGCATCCGAGCAGTACTTC.